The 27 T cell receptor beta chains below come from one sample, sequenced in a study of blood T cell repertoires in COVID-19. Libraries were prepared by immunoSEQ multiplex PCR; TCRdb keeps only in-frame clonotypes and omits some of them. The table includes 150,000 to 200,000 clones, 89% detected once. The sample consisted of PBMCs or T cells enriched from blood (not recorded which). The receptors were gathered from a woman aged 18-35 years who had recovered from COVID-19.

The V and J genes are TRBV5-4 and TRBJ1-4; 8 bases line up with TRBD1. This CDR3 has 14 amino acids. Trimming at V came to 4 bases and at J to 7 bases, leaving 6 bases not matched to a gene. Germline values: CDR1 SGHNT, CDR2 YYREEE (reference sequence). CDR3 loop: CASSTSDRVEKLFF. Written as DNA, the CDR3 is TGTGCCAGCAGCACCTCGGACAGGGTTGAAAAACTGTTTTTT.

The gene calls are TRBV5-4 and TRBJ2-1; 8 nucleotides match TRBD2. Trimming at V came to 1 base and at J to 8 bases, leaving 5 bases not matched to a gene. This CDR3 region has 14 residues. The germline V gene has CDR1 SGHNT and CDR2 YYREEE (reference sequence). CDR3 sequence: CASSLSGGSDEQFF. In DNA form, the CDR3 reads TGTGCCAGCAGCTTGTCGGGGGGGAGTGATGAGCAGTTCTTC.

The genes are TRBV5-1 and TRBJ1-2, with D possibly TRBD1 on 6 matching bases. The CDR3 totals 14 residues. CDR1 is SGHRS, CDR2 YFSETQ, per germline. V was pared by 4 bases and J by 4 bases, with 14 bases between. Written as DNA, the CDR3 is TGCGCCAGCAGCGGATCAGGGGAGGGCTATGGCTACACCTTC. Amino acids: CASSGSGEGYGYTF.

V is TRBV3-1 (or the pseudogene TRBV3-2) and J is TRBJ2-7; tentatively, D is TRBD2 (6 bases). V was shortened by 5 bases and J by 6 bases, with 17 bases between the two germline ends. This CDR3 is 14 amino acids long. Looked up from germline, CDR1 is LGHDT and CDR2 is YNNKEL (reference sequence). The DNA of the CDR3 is TGTGCCAGCAGCGCCGGGACTGGACTCCGCGAGCAGTACTTC. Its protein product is CASSAGTGLREQYF.

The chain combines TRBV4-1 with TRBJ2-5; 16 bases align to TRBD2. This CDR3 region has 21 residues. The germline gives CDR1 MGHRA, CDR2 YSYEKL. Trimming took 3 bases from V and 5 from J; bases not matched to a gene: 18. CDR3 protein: CASSQGTGVGTSGGVQETQYF. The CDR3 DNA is TGCGCCAGCAGCCAGGGAACCGGGGTTGGGACTAGCGGGGGGGTCCAGGAGACCCAGTACTTC.

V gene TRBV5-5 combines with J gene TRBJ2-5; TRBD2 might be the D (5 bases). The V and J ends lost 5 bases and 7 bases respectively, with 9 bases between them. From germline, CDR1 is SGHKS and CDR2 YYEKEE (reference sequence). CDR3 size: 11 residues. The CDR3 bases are TGTGCCAGCAGATCAGGAGGGACCCAGTACTTC. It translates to CASRSGGTQYF.

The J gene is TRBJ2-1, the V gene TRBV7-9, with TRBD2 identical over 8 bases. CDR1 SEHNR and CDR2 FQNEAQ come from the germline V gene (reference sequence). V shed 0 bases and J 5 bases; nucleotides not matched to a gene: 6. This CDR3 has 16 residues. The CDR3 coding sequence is TGTGCCAGCAGCTTAGCGGGACTAGTAGGGCACAATGAGCAGTTCTTC. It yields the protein CASSLAGLVGHNEQFF.

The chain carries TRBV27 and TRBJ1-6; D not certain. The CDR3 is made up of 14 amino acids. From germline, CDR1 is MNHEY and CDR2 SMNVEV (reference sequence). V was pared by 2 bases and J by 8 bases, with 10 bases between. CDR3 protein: CASSLLTHDSPLHF. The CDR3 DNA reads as TGTGCCAGCAGTTTACTGACTCACGATTCACCCCTCCACTTT.

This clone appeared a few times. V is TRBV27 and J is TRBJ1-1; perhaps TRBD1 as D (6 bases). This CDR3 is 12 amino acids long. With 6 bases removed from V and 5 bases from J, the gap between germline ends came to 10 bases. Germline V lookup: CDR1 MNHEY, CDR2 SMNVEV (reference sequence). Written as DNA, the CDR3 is TGTGCCAGCAGGTACAGGGCGACTGAAGCTTTCTTT. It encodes CASRYRATEAFF.

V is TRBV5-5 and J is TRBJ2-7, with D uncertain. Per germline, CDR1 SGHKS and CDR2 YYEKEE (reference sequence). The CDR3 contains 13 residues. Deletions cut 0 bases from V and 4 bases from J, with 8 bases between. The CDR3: CASSLDSFYEQYF. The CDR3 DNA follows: TGTGCCAGCAGCTTGGATAGTTTTTACGAGCAGTACTTC.

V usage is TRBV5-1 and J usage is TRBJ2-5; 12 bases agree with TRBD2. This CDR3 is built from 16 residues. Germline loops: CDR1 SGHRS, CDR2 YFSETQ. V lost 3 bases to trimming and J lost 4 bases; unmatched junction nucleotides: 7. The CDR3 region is CASSWGLAGLGETQYF. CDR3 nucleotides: TGCGCCAGCAGCTGGGGACTAGCGGGCCTCGGAGAGACCCAGTACTTC. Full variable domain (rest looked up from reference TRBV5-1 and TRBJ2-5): KAGVTQTPRYLIKTRGQQVTLSCSPISGHRSVSWYQQTPGQGLQFLFEYFSETQRNKGNFPGRFSGRQFSNSRSEMNVSTLELGDSALYLCASSWGLAGLGETQYFGPGTRLLVL.

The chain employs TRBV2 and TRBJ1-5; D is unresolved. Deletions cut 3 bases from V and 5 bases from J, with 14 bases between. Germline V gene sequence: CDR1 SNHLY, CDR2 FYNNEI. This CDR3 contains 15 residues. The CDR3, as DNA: TGTGCCAGCAGTGACTACGGGTTTGGATATCAGCCCCAGCATTTT. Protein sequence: CASSDYGFGYQPQHF. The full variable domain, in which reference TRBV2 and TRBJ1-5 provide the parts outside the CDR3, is EPEVTQTPSHQVTQMGQEVILRCVPISNHLYFYWYRQILGQKVEFLVSFYNNEISEKSEIFDDQFSVERPDGSNFTLKIRSTKLEDSAMYFCASSDYGFGYQPQHFGDGTRLSIL.

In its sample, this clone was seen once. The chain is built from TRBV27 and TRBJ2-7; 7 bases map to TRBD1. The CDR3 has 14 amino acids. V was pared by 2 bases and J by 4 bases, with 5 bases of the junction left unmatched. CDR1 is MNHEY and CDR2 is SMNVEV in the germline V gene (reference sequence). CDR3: CASSLSNRGYEQYF. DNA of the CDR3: TGTGCCAGCAGTTTAAGTAACAGGGGTTACGAGCAGTACTTC.

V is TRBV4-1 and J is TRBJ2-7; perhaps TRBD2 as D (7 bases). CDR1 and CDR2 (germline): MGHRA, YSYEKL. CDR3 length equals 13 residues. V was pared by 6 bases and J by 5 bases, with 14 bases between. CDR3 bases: TGCGCCAGCAGTCAACAGGGAGGGCACGAGCAGTACTTC. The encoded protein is CASSQQGGHEQYF.

CDR3 amino acids: CSVAEPQGLYYGYTF. The CDR3 bases are TGCAGCGTTGCGGAGCCACAGGGCCTCTATTATGGCTACACCTTC. V gene TRBV29-1 combines with J gene TRBJ1-2; tentatively, D is TRBD1 (6 bases). The V end lost 4 bases, the J end lost 5 bases, and 20 bases lay between the germline ends. Germline CDR1 reads SQVTM; CDR2 reads ANQGSEA. CDR3 size: 15 residues.

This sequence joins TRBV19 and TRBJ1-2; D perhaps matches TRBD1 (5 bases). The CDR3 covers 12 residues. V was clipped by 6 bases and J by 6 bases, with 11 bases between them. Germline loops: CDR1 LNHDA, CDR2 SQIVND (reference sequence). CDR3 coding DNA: TGTGCCAGTAGAACAGGAATTAATGGCTACACCTTC. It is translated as CASRTGINGYTF.

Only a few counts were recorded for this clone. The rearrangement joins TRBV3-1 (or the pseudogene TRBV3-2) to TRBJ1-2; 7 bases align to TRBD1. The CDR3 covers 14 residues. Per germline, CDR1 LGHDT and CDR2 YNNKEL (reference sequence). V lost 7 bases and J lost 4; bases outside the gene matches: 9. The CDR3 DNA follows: TGTGCCAGCAATGGGGACAGCCTTGGCTATGGCTACACCTTC. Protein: CASNGDSLGYGYTF.

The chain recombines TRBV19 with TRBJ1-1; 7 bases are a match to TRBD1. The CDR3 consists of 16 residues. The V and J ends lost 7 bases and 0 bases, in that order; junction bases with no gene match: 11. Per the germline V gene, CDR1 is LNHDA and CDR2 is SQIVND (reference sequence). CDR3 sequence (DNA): TGTGCCAGTAAAAGGACAGGCAGAGATTTGAACACTGAAGCTTTCTTT. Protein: CASKRTGRDLNTEAFF. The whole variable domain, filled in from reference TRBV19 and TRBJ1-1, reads DGGITQSPKYLFRKEGQNVTLSCEQNLNHDAMYWYRQDPGQGLRLIYYSQIVNDFQKGDIAEGYSVSREKKESFPLTVTSAQKNPTAFYLCASKRTGRDLNTEAFFGQGTRLTVV.

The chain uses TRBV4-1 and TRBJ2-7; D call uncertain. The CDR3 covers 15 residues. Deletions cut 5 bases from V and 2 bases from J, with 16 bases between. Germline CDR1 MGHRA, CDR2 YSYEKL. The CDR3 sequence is CASSKNNEAPYEQYF. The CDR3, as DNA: TGCGCCAGCAGCAAAAATAATGAGGCGCCCTACGAGCAGTACTTC.

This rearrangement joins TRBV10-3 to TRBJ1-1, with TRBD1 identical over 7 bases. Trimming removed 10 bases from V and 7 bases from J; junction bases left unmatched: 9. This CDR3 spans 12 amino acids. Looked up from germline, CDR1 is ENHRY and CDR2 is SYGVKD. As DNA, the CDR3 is TGTGCCACCGAGGGGGCGGGGGGTGAAGCTTTCTTT. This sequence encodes CATEGAGGEAFF.

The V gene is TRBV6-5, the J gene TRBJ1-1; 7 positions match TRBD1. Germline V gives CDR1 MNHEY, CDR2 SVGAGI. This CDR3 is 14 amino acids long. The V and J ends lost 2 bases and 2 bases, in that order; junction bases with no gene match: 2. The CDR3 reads CASSYRDRNTEAFF. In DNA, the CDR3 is TGTGCCAGCAGTTACCGGGACAGAAACACTGAAGCTTTCTTT.

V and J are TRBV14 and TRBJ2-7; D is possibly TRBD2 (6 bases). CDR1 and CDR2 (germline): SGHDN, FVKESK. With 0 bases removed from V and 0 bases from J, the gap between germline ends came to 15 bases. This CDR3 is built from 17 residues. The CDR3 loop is CASSQDRRRGSSYEQYF. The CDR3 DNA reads TGTGCCAGCAGCCAAGATCGCCGCCGGGGGAGCTCCTACGAGCAGTACTTC.

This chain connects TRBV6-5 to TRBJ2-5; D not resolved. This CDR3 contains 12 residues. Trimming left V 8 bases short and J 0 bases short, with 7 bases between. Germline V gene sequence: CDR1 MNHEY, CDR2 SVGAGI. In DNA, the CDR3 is TGTGCCAGCCTGGGCAACCAAGAGACCCAGTACTTC. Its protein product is CASLGNQETQYF.

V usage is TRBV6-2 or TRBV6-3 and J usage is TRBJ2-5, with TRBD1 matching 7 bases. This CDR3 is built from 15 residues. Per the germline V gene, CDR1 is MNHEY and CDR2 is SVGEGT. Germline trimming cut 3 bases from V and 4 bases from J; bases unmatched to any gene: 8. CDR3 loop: CASSYGAGQVETQYF. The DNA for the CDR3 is TGTGCCAGCAGTTATGGGGCTGGACAGGTAGAGACCCAGTACTTC.

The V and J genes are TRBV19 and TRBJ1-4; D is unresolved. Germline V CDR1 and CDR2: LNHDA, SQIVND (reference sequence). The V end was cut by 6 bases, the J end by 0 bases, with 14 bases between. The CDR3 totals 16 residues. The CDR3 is CASSGIQVATNEKLFF. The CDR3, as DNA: TGTGCCAGTAGCGGCATCCAGGTTGCAACTAATGAAAAACTGTTTTTT.

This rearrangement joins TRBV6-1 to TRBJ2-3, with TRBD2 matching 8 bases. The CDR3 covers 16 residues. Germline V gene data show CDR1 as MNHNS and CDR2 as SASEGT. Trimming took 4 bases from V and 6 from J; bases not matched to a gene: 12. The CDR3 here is CASSGRVGGAADTQYF. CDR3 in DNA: TGTGCCAGCAGTGGTAGGGTCGGGGGGGCCGCGGATACGCAGTATTTT.

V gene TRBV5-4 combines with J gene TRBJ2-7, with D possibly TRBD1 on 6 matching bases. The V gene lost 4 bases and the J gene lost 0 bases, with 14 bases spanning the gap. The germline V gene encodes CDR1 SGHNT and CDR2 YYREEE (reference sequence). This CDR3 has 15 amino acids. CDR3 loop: CASSPGTPSSYEQYF. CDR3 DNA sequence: TGTGCCAGCAGCCCCGGGACACCGAGCTCCTACGAGCAGTACTTC.